This is a list of T cell receptor beta chains from one sample in a study of blood T cell repertoires in COVID-19. Only in-frame clones appear in the TCRdb table, and some are missing; sequencing was by immunoSEQ multiplex PCR. Of some 220,000 clones listed, approximately 78% are singletons. The sequenced material came from peripheral blood. All receptors come from a woman between 65 and 79 years old with COVID-19, enrolled during active disease. Each CDR3 is given without its conserved first and last residue. Expanded clones are given a class, and other clones once, few, many or no size at all.

clone size	V gene	J gene	CDR3 length	CDR3 protein
.	TRBV19	TRBJ2-5	13	ASSWGLGGEETQY
few	TRBV7-9	TRBJ1-1	12	ASSSIGGNTEAF
.	TRBV27	TRBJ1-2	13	ASSRYAQYASDYT
few	TRBV5-6	TRBJ2-7	12	ASSLGPQSYEQY
.	TRBV19	TRBJ1-6	12	ASREQGENSPLH
.	TRBV12-5	TRBJ2-1	9	ASGFNNEQF
.	TRBV30	TRBJ1-2	10	AWRRVDYGYT
.	TRBV5-6	TRBJ1-2	10	ASSPIGLGYT
.	TRBV5-1	TRBJ1-6	13	ASSPGQGAGSPLH
.	TRBV6-5	TRBJ1-5	14	ASSSEGWKGNQPQH
.	TRBV7-9	TRBJ1-2	13	ASSRGQFPNYGYT
.	TRBV30	TRBJ1-2	12	AWRGPGTPYGYT
.	TRBV5-1	TRBJ2-5	13	ASSLAGLAGETQY
.	TRBV28	TRBJ1-3	12	ATVGQLSGNTIY
once	TRBV6-2/TRBV6-3	TRBJ2-6	17	ASSSHSPTGIAGANVLT
once	TRBV3-1/TRBV3-2	TRBJ2-7	15	ASSHQGLQGISNEQY
.	TRBV6-6	TRBJ2-1	14	ASSGRTSGRYNEQF